The next 29 T cell receptor delta chains were all read from a single sample in a study of gamma-delta chains in newborns, infants, children. TCRdb redid clone calling on the reads using CATT. The data contain roughly 7,100 delta-chain clones, 0.5% to 0.85% of them seen just once; the ten biggest clones take up less than 20%. Sequences were obtained from blood. Source of these receptors: a child who was a newborn, infant or young child, either healthy, febrile or measles-vaccinated (not recorded which).

This clone was picked up a small number of times. This sequence is one base from a far larger clone and is likely a read error. The sample contains more than one DNA sequence encoding this CDR3. The rearrangement joins TRDV2 to TRDJ3, with unresolved D. CDR3 length: 17 residues. The germline CDR1 and CDR2 sequences are GEAIGNYY and EKD. V was cut by 1 base and J by 1 base, with 10 bases left in between. Here the CDR3 reads CACDTVGTSWDTRQMFF. The CDR3 DNA sequence: TGTGCCTGTGACACAGTCGGGACTTCCTGGGACACCCGACAGATGTTTTTC.

By sample fraction, this clone is medium-sized. Other DNA sequences of this sample code for an identical CDR3. This chain connects TRDV2 to TRDJ1; 7 bases agree with TRDD3. This CDR3 contains 13 residues. The germline gives CDR1 GEAIGNYY, CDR2 EKD. The V and J ends lost 3 bases and 4 bases, in that order; junction bases with no gene match: 4. The CDR3 is CACDGIHGDKLIF. The CDR3 DNA sequence: TGTGCCTGTGACGGGATACACGGCGATAAACTCATCTTT.

This clone came up a few times. TCRdb records a much larger clone's protein for this DNA, with a difference at residue 6 that likely arises from a read error; the protein given is the translation of the DNA. The genes are TRDV2 and TRDJ1; 9 bases agree with TRDD3. The V gene's germline CDR1 is GEAIGNYY and CDR2 EKD. V trimming: 1 base; J trimming: 2 bases; junction bases outside the gene matches: 7. The CDR3 runs to 16 residues. CDR3 sequence: CACDTPGDTGTDKLIF. The CDR3, as DNA: TGTGCCTGTGACACGCCGGGGGATACTGGAACCGATAAACTCATCTTT.

This clone was counted only a few times. The CDR3 sequence: CAFGGIRDKLIF. The DNA for the CDR3 is TGTGCCTTTGGGGGGATACGCGATAAACTCATCTTT. V and J are TRDV3 and TRDJ1; 10 nucleotides agree with TRDD3. Trimming took 2 bases from V and 4 from J; bases not matched to a gene: 1. CDR1 and CDR2 from the germline V gene are TVYSNPD and GDNSRS (reference sequence). There are 12 residues in the CDR3.

About this clone itself: Just one base apart from a much larger clone, this may be a read error. CDR3 amino acids: CACDAVAGGSWDTRQMFF. The DNA for the CDR3 is TGTGCCTGTGACGCCGTTGCGGGCGGGTCCTGGGACACCCGACAGATGTTTTTC. This chain uses TRDV2 with TRDJ3, with D unclear. CDR3 length: 18 amino acids. Germline loops: CDR1 GEAIGNYY, CDR2 EKD. The V end lost 3 bases, the J end lost 1 base, and 15 bases lay between the germline ends.

This clone was seen only a few times. TCRdb lists the protein of a much larger clone for this DNA, which differs at residue 6, so this is likely a read error; the protein given here is translated from the DNA itself. This chain links TRDV2 with TRDJ3; 11 bases fit TRDD3. Germline-derived CDR1 and CDR2 are GEAIGNYY and EKD. Unmatched junction bases numbered 6, after V lost 0 bases and J lost 0 bases. This CDR3 has 20 amino acids. The CDR3 protein is CACDTAVLGDSSWDTRQMFF. The CDR3 nucleotides read TGTGCCTGTGACACCGCAGTACTGGGGGATAGCTCCTGGGACACCCGACAGATGTTTTTC.

This clone has just a few counts. The mismatch at residue 7 between this DNA's translation and the TCRdb protein of a much larger clone likely reflects a read error; the protein shown is translated from the DNA. The chain employs TRDV2 and TRDJ2; D uncertain. CDR3 length equals 14 residues. V was pared by 0 bases and J by 5 bases, with 9 bases between. Germline-derived CDR1 and CDR2 are GEAIGNYY and EKD. CDR3 residues: CACDTWEITAQLFF. CDR3 in DNA: TGTGCCTGTGACACCTGGGAGATAACAGCACAACTCTTCTTT.

This clone was detected a few times. A read error may be the cause here, since a much bigger clone is one base away. The rearrangement joins TRDV2 to TRDJ3, with D tentatively TRDD3 (6 bases). CDR3 length: 17 amino acids. Germline V gene data show CDR1 as GEAIGNYY and CDR2 as EKD. The CDR3: CACDYGGAPWDTRRMFF. CDR3 nucleotide sequence: TGTGCCTGTGACTATGGGGGCGCGCCCTGGGACACCCGACGGATGTTTTTC.

Note on this clone: One base separates it from a far larger clone, so it is likely a read error. This sequence joins TRDV2 and TRDJ3, with D possibly TRDD3 on 6 matching bases. The CDR3 runs to 15 residues. The ends were cut back, 6 bases at V and 2 bases at J, with 10 bases in the middle. Per the germline V gene, CDR1 is GEAIGNYY and CDR2 is EKD. In nucleotides, the CDR3 is TGTGCCTGTAAGGGGGAAGCCTGGGACACCCGACAGATGTTTTTC. Its translation is CACKGEAWDTRQMFF.

As for this clone: With a far larger clone one base away, a read error is the likely cause. This chain links TRDV2 with TRDJ3; D unclear. From germline, CDR1 is GEAIGNYY and CDR2 EKD. The CDR3 runs to 13 residues. In DNA form, the CDR3 reads TGTGCCTGTGACACCTGGGACATCCGACAGATGTTTTTC. Translated: CACDTWDIRQMFF.

This clone was detected only a few times. TCRdb has a much larger clone's protein, which differs at residue 5 from the translation of this DNA, likely because of a read error; what is shown is the protein translated from the DNA. V and J are TRDV2 and TRDJ2; TRDD3 matches 13 bases. V shed 3 bases, J shed 0 bases, and the junction held 12 bases outside the gene matches. The CDR3 length is 20 residues. The germline CDR1 and CDR2 sequences are GEAIGNYY and EKD. CDR3 region: CACDLLLGDTRVPLTAQLFF. The CDR3 DNA is TGTGCCTGTGACCTACTACTGGGGGATACGCGGGTCCCTTTGACAGCACAACTCTTCTTT.

In its sample, this clone is large. The same CDR3 can be traced to other DNA sequences in this sample. The chain couples TRDV2 to TRDJ2; 10 bases fit TRDD3. Germline trimming cut 2 bases from V and 0 bases from J; bases unmatched to any gene: 8. The CDR3 has 18 residues. Per germline, CDR1 GEAIGNYY and CDR2 EKD. The CDR3 here is CACDNLLGDASLTAQLFF. The CDR3, as DNA: TGTGCCTGTGACAACTTACTGGGGGATGCATCTTTGACAGCACAACTCTTCTTT.

By frequency in the sample, this clone is medium-sized. Since a much larger clone is just one base distant, this may be a read error. CDR3 sequence reads: CACDNVLGDSSWDTRQMFF. The CDR3 DNA sequence: TGTGCCTGTGACAACGTACTGGGGGATAGCTCCTGGGACACCCGACAGATGTTTTTC. This chain uses TRDV2 with TRDJ3, with 11 bases identical to TRDD3. The CDR3 is 19 residues long. CDR1 is GEAIGNYY and CDR2 is EKD in the germline V gene. The V segment lost 2 bases and the J segment 0 bases; nucleotides outside the gene matches: 5.

This clone was detected only a few times. The protein in TCRdb stems from a much larger clone and differs at residue 3 from this DNA's translation, likely a read error; here the protein is translated from the DNA. V is TRDV2 and J is TRDJ3; D not resolved. The CDR3 sequence is 18 residues long. Looked up from germline, CDR1 is GEAIGNYY and CDR2 is EKD. Here the CDR3 DNA reads TGTGCCCGTGACACCGCGGCGGTAGGCTCCTGGGACACCCGACAGATGTTTTTC. It encodes CARDTAAVGSWDTRQMFF.

Notes on this clone: A much larger clone differs by one base, so this may be a read error. At the DNA level, this CDR3 is encoded by other sequences in the same sample as well. This sequence joins TRDV2 and TRDJ3; D possibly corresponds to TRDD3 (5 bases). Germline values: CDR1 GEAIGNYY, CDR2 EKD. CDR3 length equals 18 residues. Between the trimmed V and J ends, which lost 1 base and 0 bases, there was a span of 12 bases. CDR3: CACDTVGFSSWDTRQMFF. The CDR3, as DNA: TGTGCCTGTGACACAGTGGGATTCAGCTCCTGGGACACCCGACAGATGTTTTTC.

To note about this clone: The protein recorded in TCRdb does not match the translated DNA at residue 6; the protein presented here comes from translating the DNA. V and J are TRDV2 and TRDJ2; 9 positions agree with TRDD3. The CDR3 spans 16 residues. In germline, CDR1 is GEAIGNYY, CDR2 EKD. Trimming removed 7 bases from V and 4 bases from J; junction bases left unmatched: 12. The CDR3 bases are TGTGCCTGGGAGTACTTGGGGATACGCGGGACAGCACAACTCTTCTTT. Its protein product is CAWEYLGIRGTAQLFF.

This clone was seen a few times. The V call is TRDV2, the J call TRDJ1, with 12 positions matching TRDD3. V trimming: 3 bases; J trimming: 5 bases; junction bases outside the gene matches: 12. CDR1 and CDR2 from the germline V gene are GEAIGNYY and EKD. This CDR3 contains 17 residues. Here the CDR3 DNA reads TGTGCCTGTGACGGACTGGGGGATACAAGTTTGGCTGATAAACTCATCTTT. This codes for CACDGLGDTSLADKLIF.

This clone was seen more than once but under ten times. The TCRdb record carries a much larger clone's protein, which differs from this DNA's translation at residue 18; a read error is the likely cause, and the protein listed here is the DNA translation. The chain employs TRDV2 and TRDJ3, with 12 bases aligning to TRDD3. The CDR3 consists of 21 residues. The germline V gene has CDR1 GEAIGNYY and CDR2 EKD. The CDR3 is CACDTVLGDTLSSWDTRRMFF. CDR3 DNA: TGTGCCTGTGACACCGTACTGGGGGATACCCTGAGCTCCTGGGACACCCGACGGATGTTTTTC.

This clone was counted a few times. One end of the junction does not line up with germline, which may come from a read error. The sample has other DNA sequences that encode this CDR3 too. The gene calls are TRDV2 and TRDJ3, with TRDD3 matching 12 bases. This CDR3 contains 21 residues. Germline CDR1 reads GEAIGNYY; CDR2 reads EKD. This CDR3 is CACDSVLGDTLSSWDTRQMFF. The CDR3 nucleotides are TGTGCCTGTGACTCCGTACTGGGGGATACCCTTAGCTCCTGGGACACCCGACAGATGTTCTTC.

Of note for this clone: With a much larger clone just one base away, this may be a read error. The rearrangement joins TRDV2 to TRDJ3; D may be TRDD3 (6 bases). The CDR3 spans 17 residues. Looked up from germline, CDR1 is GEAIGNYY and CDR2 is EKD. Here the CDR3 DNA reads TGTGCCTGTGACCCCTATACGATTTCCTGGGGCACCCGACAGATGTTTTTC. Residues: CACDPYTISWGTRQMFF.

This clone was found a few times. Given a far larger clone just one base away, this is likely a sequencing read error. The identical CDR3 is also encoded by other nucleotide sequences in the sample. The rearrangement joins TRDV2 to TRDJ2, with 9 bases matching TRDD3. Germline lookup yields CDR1 GEAIGNYY and CDR2 EKD. With 3 bases clipped from V and 6 bases from J, the junction kept 16 bases outside the gene matches. The CDR3 runs to 18 residues. As DNA, the CDR3 is TGTGCCTGTGACCCGGTGGGGGATATCAAGTTTTCGGCAGCACAACTCTTCTTT. Encoded protein: CACDPVGDIKFSAAQLFF.

This clone was observed a handful of times. This likely came from a read error, as a far larger clone is one base away. V gene TRDV2 combines with J gene TRDJ1; 12 positions match TRDD3. Germline values: CDR1 GEAIGNYY, CDR2 EKD. V gave up 2 bases and J gave up 3 bases; unmatched junction bases: 9. This CDR3 has 17 residues. CDR3 DNA: TGTGCCTGTGACATTCTTGTACTGGGGGATACCGCCGATAAACTCATCTTT. Its translation: CACDILVLGDTADKLIF.

This clone was seen more than once but under ten times. Only one base separates this from a far larger clonotype, so it likely reflects a read error. The same CDR3 arises from other DNA sequences in this sample as well. The chain uses TRDV2 and TRDJ2; possibly TRDD3 for D (5 bases). With 4 bases removed from V and 0 bases from J, the gap between germline ends came to 11 bases. The length of the CDR3 is 15 residues. Germline loops: CDR1 GEAIGNYY, CDR2 EKD. The CDR3 reads CACERGMPLTAQLFF. CDR3 nucleotides: TGTGCCTGTGAGCGAGGGATGCCTTTGACAGCACAACTCTTCTTT.

This clone came up a few times. At residue 8, the TCRdb protein departs from the DNA translation, so the protein shown here was derived from the DNA itself. The V call is TRDV2, the J call TRDJ3; D may be TRDD3 (6 bases). Trimming left V 3 bases short and J 0 bases short, with 14 bases between. This CDR3 comprises 18 residues. CDR1 is GEAIGNYY, CDR2 EKD, per germline. The CDR3, as DNA: TGTGCCTGTGACCCCATGGGGGCTAGCTCCTGGGACACCCGACAGATGTTTTTC. As protein: CACDPMGASSWDTRQMFF.

This clone occurred a few times. This could be a read error, since a much larger clone is one nucleotide away. The same CDR3 also results from other DNA sequences found in this sample. V and J are TRDV2 and TRDJ3; a weak D match, TRDD3 (6 bases). CDR1 is GEAIGNYY, CDR2 EKD, per germline. The CDR3 is made up of 16 amino acids. In nucleotides, the CDR3 is TGTGCCTGTGACACCGGATACTCCTGGGACACCCGCCAGATGTTTTTC. It is translated as CACDTGYSWDTRQMFF.

This clone was detected only a few times. Only one base separates this from a far larger clonotype, so it likely reflects a read error. V gene TRDV2 combines with J gene TRDJ3; D perhaps matches TRDD3 (6 bases). The CDR3 runs to 17 residues. Germline V CDR1 and CDR2: GEAIGNYY, EKD. The CDR3 protein is CACGTVLGSWDTRQMFF. CDR3 bases: TGTGCCTGTGGCACCGTACTGGGTTCCTGGGACACCCGACAGATGTTTTTC.

Regarding this clone: It differs at one base from a far larger clone, so likely a read error. This sample includes further DNA sequences coding for the same CDR3. The gene calls are TRDV2 and TRDJ2, with 10 nucleotides matching TRDD3. Germline V CDR1 and CDR2: GEAIGNYY, EKD. The CDR3 extends over 17 amino acids. This chain's CDR3 is CACDTLGDTSLTAQLFF. CDR3 nucleotide sequence: TGTGCCTGTGACACGTTGGGGGATACTTCCCTGACTGCACAACTCTTCTTT.

Remarks on this clone: Just one base apart from a much larger clone, this may be a read error. Other DNA sequences in this specimen translate into the identical CDR3. CDR3 in amino acids: CACDTWGITGSWDTRQMFF. The CDR3 nucleotides are TGTGCCTGTGACACCTGGGGGATAACTGGCTCCTGGGACACCCGACAGATGTTCTTC. The chain employs TRDV2 and TRDJ3; TRDD3 matches at 9 bases. The CDR3 length is 19 residues. Germline V CDR1 and CDR2: GEAIGNYY, EKD.

This clone was found a few times. This is likely an artifact of a read error, given a far larger clone one base away. This rearrangement joins TRDV2 to TRDJ1; 9 bases match TRDD3. This CDR3 is 14 amino acids long. Germline V gene data show CDR1 as GEAIGNYY and CDR2 as EKD. V dropped 3 bases and J dropped 9; count of bases not matched to a gene: 10. The CDR3 nucleotides are TGTGCCTGTGACTACTGGGGGAATGGGGATCAACTCATCTTT. Protein product: CACDYWGNGDQLIF.